This is a list of T cell receptor beta chains from one sample in a study of blood T cell repertoires in COVID-19. TCRdb's copy holds only in-frame clones and misses some; the assay was immunoSEQ multiplex PCR. The sample yields roughly 250,000 clones, 85% to 95% seen once. What was sequenced was PBMCs or T cells enriched from blood (not recorded which). These receptors all stem from a woman younger than 35 who had recovered from COVID-19. Both conserved end residues are part of each CDR3. Each record gives: D gene, V gene, clone size, J gene, CDR3 DNA, CDR3 protein. A D gene is named only where the DNA matches it firmly. Some rows have no size entry. The others give once, few or many, or a class for an expanded clone.

>.|TRBV11-3|.|TRBJ1-2
TGTGCCAGCAGCTCGACAGGCTCCTATGGCTACACCTTC
CASSSTGSYGYTF
>.|TRBV7-9|.|TRBJ2-7
TGTGCCAGCAGCCCGACAGGTTCCTACGAGCAGTACTTC
CASSPTGSYEQYF
>.|TRBV4-2|.|TRBJ1-2
TGTGCCAGCAGCCCACTCGGTAGGAGCTATGGCTACACCTTC
CASSPLGRSYGYTF
>.|TRBV19|.|TRBJ1-6
TGTGCCAGTAGTATCAGGCTGAGCTCCTATAATTCACCCCTCCACTTT
CASSIRLSSYNSPLHF
>TRBD1|TRBV28|.|TRBJ2-7
TGTGCCAGCAGTACGGGACAGGTTGGAGACGAGCAGTACTTC
CASSTGQVGDEQYF
>TRBD2|TRBV5-5|.|TRBJ2-2
TGTGCCAGCAGCCAGGGACTATCCGGGGAGCTGTTTTTT
CASSQGLSGELFF
>TRBD1|TRBV7-9|.|TRBJ1-2
TGTGCCAGCAGCGCCCGGGACAGGGGAAATCGCTACACCTTC
CASSARDRGNRYTF
>TRBD1|TRBV7-6|.|TRBJ1-2
TGTGCCAGCAGCTTCAACCCGGGACAGGTGGGCCAGGTGGGCTACACCTTC
CASSFNPGQVGQVGYTF
>.|TRBV6-6|.|TRBJ2-1
TGTGCCAGCAGTCTAACTAATGAGCAGTTCTTC
CASSLTNEQFF
>TRBD1|TRBV18|.|TRBJ1-4
TGTGCCAGCTCACCCGGGACAGCAAGTAATGAAAAACTGTTTTTT
CASSPGTASNEKLFF
>.|TRBV6-4|.|TRBJ2-6
TGTGCCAGCAGTGATTCAGGTGGGGTCTCGGAGGTCAACGTCCTGACTTTC
CASSDSGGVSEVNVLTF
>.|TRBV10-1|.|TRBJ2-2
TGCGCCAGCAGTAGAGGGCTAAACGGGGAGCTGTTTTTT
CASSRGLNGELFF
>.|TRBV6-2/TRBV6-3|.|TRBJ1-2
TGTGCCAGCAGTTGGGACACTAACTATGGCTACACCTTC
CASSWDTNYGYTF
>.|TRBV10-3|.|TRBJ1-6
TGTGCCATCAGTGAGTCAGGGGGTGGTTCACCCCTCCACTTT
CAISESGGGSPLHF
>.|TRBV9|.|TRBJ1-3
TGTGCCAGCAGCGGCCGGGACTCTGGAAACACCATATATTTT
CASSGRDSGNTIYF
>TRBD2|TRBV7-8|.|TRBJ2-5
TGTGCCAGCAGCCGCCTAGCGGGGGCGGGGGAGACCCAGTACTTC
CASSRLAGAGETQYF
>TRBD1|TRBV5-4|.|TRBJ1-2
TGTGCCAGCAGCTCAATTACAGGGGGAGACTATGGCTACACCTTC
CASSSITGGDYGYTF
>.|TRBV19|.|TRBJ1-6
TGTGCCAGTAGTATTACCGGTATTCGGTCACCCCTCCACTTT
CASSITGIRSPLHF
>TRBD1|TRBV24-1|.|TRBJ2-4
TGTGCCACTCAGGACAGGGAGGAAAACATTCAGTACTTC
CATQDREENIQYF
>TRBD2|TRBV15|.|TRBJ2-3
TGTGCCACCAGCGCGGGGGGAGGTTACACAGATACGCAGTATTTT
CATSAGGGYTDTQYF
>TRBD2|TRBV27|.|TRBJ2-7
TGTGCCAGCAGTTTTCGACCGGGGACTAGCGGGGTGACCTACGAGCAGTACTTC
CASSFRPGTSGVTYEQYF
>.|TRBV6-1|.|TRBJ1-4
TGTGCCAGCAGTGAATTTGGGGGGGGTGAAAAACTGTTTTTT
CASSEFGGGEKLFF
>TRBD1|TRBV9|.|TRBJ2-7
TGTGCCAGCAGCGTAGCCGGGACAGGGATCGAGCAGTACTTC
CASSVAGTGIEQYF
>TRBD1|TRBV4-1|.|TRBJ1-6
TGCGCCAGCAGCCAAGAATCGGGGACAGGGAGTTCACCCCTCCACTTT
CASSQESGTGSSPLHF
>.|TRBV19|.|TRBJ2-7
TGTGCCAGTAGTATAGGGGGGGCCTACGAGCAGTACTTC
CASSIGGAYEQYF
>TRBD1|TRBV7-9|.|TRBJ2-7
TGTGCCAGCAGCTCACAGGGGCAGCGCCACGAGCAGTACTTC
CASSSQGQRHEQYF
>TRBD2|TRBV5-1|few|TRBJ2-1
TGCGCCAGCAGGCCAACTAGCGGGCCGGAACCCACGGGTGAGCAGTTCTTC
CASRPTSGPEPTGEQFF
>TRBD2|TRBV3-1/TRBV3-2|.|TRBJ2-1
TGTGCCAGCAGCCCCCCTAGCGGGAGTTACAATGAGCAGTTCTTC
CASSPPSGSYNEQFF
>TRBD1|TRBV7-2|.|TRBJ2-2
TGTGCCAGCAGCCGTCTGCCACAGGGGCCCGGGGAGCTGTTTTTT
CASSRLPQGPGELFF
>TRBD1|TRBV5-1|once|TRBJ2-7
TGCGCCAGCAGCTTCCGGGACAGGGGTTTGGGGGAGCAGTACTTC
CASSFRDRGLGEQYF
>TRBD1|TRBV6-5|.|TRBJ2-7
TGTGCCGGGGGACAGGCCTACGAGCAGTACTTC
CAGGQAYEQYF
>.|TRBV3-1/TRBV3-2|.|TRBJ2-3
TGTGCCAGCAGGAGAGCGGCTAGCACAGATACGCAGTATTTT
CASRRAASTDTQYF
>TRBD2|TRBV18|.|TRBJ2-1
TGTGCCAGCTCACTACGAGCGGGAGGGCCAAACAATGAGCAGTTCTTC
CASSLRAGGPNNEQFF